This note documents a single T cell receptor beta chain sequence. These data come from a study of blood T cell repertoires in COVID-19. Study-level information: Both acute and convalescent COVID-19 samples were obtained from the United States, Italy and Spain.

Repertoires were generated with immunoSEQ multiplex PCR, while TCRdb's copy carries only in-frame clones and drops some. The data contain 360,000 or so clones, about nine tenths of them singletons. Germline V gene sequence: CDR1 KGHSH, CDR2 LQKENI. The CDR3 covers 14 residues. Trimming shortened V by 2 bases and J by 6 bases, and 11 bases separated the two germline ends. The sequenced sample was PBMCs or T cells enriched from blood (not recorded which). This clonotype was sampled from a woman in her 30s who had been exposed to COVID-19. The rearrangement joins TRBV18 to TRBJ2-1; the D is unclear. The CDR3 DNA follows: TGTGCCAGCTCACCAGTAGCTGCCGGCAATGAGCAGTTCTTC. It codes for CASSPVAAGNEQFF.